The rows below give T cell receptor beta chains drawn from one sample of a study of blood T cell repertoires in COVID-19. Repertoires were generated with immunoSEQ multiplex PCR, while TCRdb's copy carries only in-frame clones and drops some. Of approximately 210,000 clones listed, more than 80% are singletons. Sequencing was performed on peripheral blood. These receptors came from a man younger than 40 who had recovered from COVID-19. The CDR3 runs from the conserved cysteine through the conserved F or W. The order of the fields is V gene, J gene, D gene, CDR3 protein. The D gene is left open where the match is weak.

TRBV7-6	TRBJ2-7	.	CASSPGHGSSYEQYF
TRBV6-1	TRBJ2-7	.	CASSDLAEQYF
TRBV7-9	TRBJ2-2	TRBD1	CASTSTGFVRTGELFF
TRBV6-5	TRBJ1-2	TRBD1	CASRPGQGGTYGYTF
TRBV29-1	TRBJ1-1	TRBD1	CSVEEQGSPEAFF
TRBV5-1	TRBJ1-1	.	CASSRGVDTEAFF
TRBV6-4	TRBJ2-1	.	CASSFGTSMNEQFF
TRBV10-3	TRBJ1-4	TRBD1	CAISPGTGVEKLFF
TRBV13	TRBJ2-3	TRBD2	CASSLGAGEEDTQYF
TRBV9	TRBJ1-2	.	CASSRGVVGGYYGYTF
TRBV11-3	TRBJ1-2	TRBD1	CASSQDREPYGYTF
TRBV6-6	TRBJ1-1	TRBD1	CASSYSGQGMVAFF
TRBV12-3/TRBV12-4	TRBJ2-5	TRBD2	CASKAGGETQYF
TRBV10-2	TRBJ1-2	.	CASSLDRINYGYTF
TRBV6-5	TRBJ2-7	.	CASLVQEESYEQYF
TRBV7-2	TRBJ2-7	TRBD2	CASSPEFAGGPLRGYF
TRBV3-1/TRBV3-2	TRBJ1-2	TRBD1	CASSWTGNGYTF
TRBV10-3	TRBJ2-6	TRBD1	CASQGGQVLSGANVLTF
TRBV10-2	TRBJ2-1	TRBD2	CASSEGASGFSSSYNEQFF
TRBV7-2	TRBJ2-3	.	CASSFLTGGTDTQYF
TRBV11-2	TRBJ2-5	.	CASSLRQAETQYF
TRBV7-2	TRBJ1-5	.	CASSVEGAGNQPQHF
TRBV7-9	TRBJ2-3	.	CASSLGQGKDTQYF
TRBV7-9	TRBJ1-6	TRBD1	CASSRHRGQDSPLHF
TRBV12-5	TRBJ2-3	.	CASALGGSDTQYF
TRBV14	TRBJ2-3	TRBD2	CASDLAGTDTQYF
TRBV10-1	TRBJ1-1	TRBD1	CASSEPGGSAEAFF
TRBV19	TRBJ2-5	TRBD1	CASGQGWAETQYF
TRBV4-1	TRBJ1-4	.	CASSQGPESPNEKLFF
TRBV20-1	TRBJ1-2	TRBD1	CSASTTGGYGYTF
TRBV2	TRBJ2-5	TRBD1	CASSDQGAVETQYF
TRBV6-5	TRBJ1-5	.	CASSYSSHQPQHF
TRBV7-9	TRBJ1-1	.	CASTSEGGATEAFF
TRBV4-1	TRBJ2-7	.	CASSQEALSYEQYF
TRBV19	TRBJ2-3	TRBD2	CASSRSGRGGTDTQYF
TRBV10-2	TRBJ1-1	.	CASRHTGTEAFF
TRBV29-1	TRBJ1-2	TRBD1	CSVEPGQGGYGYTF
TRBV9	TRBJ1-1	TRBD1	CASSVAGQGEAFF
TRBV19	TRBJ2-1	.	CASNHPGHEQFF
TRBV5-6	TRBJ2-5	TRBD2	CASSRGASGSQETQYF
TRBV4-2	TRBJ2-6	TRBD1	CASSQDLRRGQSSGANVLTF
TRBV2	TRBJ1-6	.	CASSEAKQVGVNSPLHF
TRBV24-1	TRBJ1-2	.	CATSDGLSNYGYTF
TRBV2	TRBJ2-3	TRBD2	CASTLMGLAFSTDTQYF
TRBV27	TRBJ1-5	TRBD1	CASRNTGVQPQHF
TRBV24-1	TRBJ1-2	.	CATSDSGRGSYTF
TRBV19	TRBJ1-2	.	CASRPNRVPNYGYTF
TRBV25-1	TRBJ1-4	TRBD1	CASSERALGTGNEKLFF